This passage covers 24 T cell receptor beta chains from one sample sequenced in a study of T cell repertoires in cytomegalovirus infection. These receptors lack a known antigen. TCRdb analysed the reads with MiXCR anew, one entry per CDR3 protein. The sample consists of 400,000 to 600,000 distinct CDR3 sequences, 42% of them appearing once. The material sequenced was cultured PBMCs, taken from culture after CMV antigen stimulation. The receptors were sampled from a human donor in good health (CMV status not recorded). Some clones in this sample may be carry-over from other donors' samples.

The chain links TRBV10-2 to TRBJ2-7; 12 bases align to TRBD2. The CDR3 is 16 residues long. Germline assignment: CDR1 WSHSY and CDR2 SAAADI. Losses at the gene ends were 7 bases for V and 3 bases for J; bases not matched to a gene: 10. CDR3 sequence reads: CASMWLAGGPHYEQYF. As DNA, the CDR3 is TGCGCCAGCATGTGGCTAGCGGGAGGGCCGCACTACGAGCAGTACTTC.

The J gene is TRBJ2-1, the V gene TRBV7-6; tentatively, D is TRBD1 (6 bases). Germline V gene data show CDR1 as SGHVS and CDR2 as FNYEAQ. V lost 4 bases to trimming and J lost 9 bases, with 25 bases between them. CDR3 length: 17 residues. The CDR3 DNA reads TGTGCCAGCAGCTCCGAGGGGGTGTCCCGGGCGGAGTGTGAGCAGTTCTTC. This encodes CASSSEGVSRAECEQFF.

This clonotype was counted a few times. The chain combines TRBV12-3 or TRBV12-4 with TRBJ2-7; D gene uncertain. V was cut by 5 bases and J by 3 bases, with 14 bases left in between. The CDR3 covers 14 residues. Written as DNA, the CDR3 is TGTGCCAGCAGTCCAGAGAGTTTAGGCTACGAGCAGTACTTC. Translating it yields CASSPESLGYEQYF.

Only a few counts were recorded for this clonotype. This rearrangement joins TRBV10-3 to TRBJ2-7, with TRBD1 as a possible D gene (6 bases). V was clipped by 2 bases and J by 2 bases, with 16 bases between them. CDR3 length: 16 amino acids. The germline gives CDR1 ENHRY, CDR2 SYGVKD. The CDR3 coding sequence is TGTGCCATCAGTGAGCCCGACAGGCGCCCTCCCTACGAGCAGTACTTC. Its protein is CAISEPDRRPPYEQYF.

The chain combines TRBV6-1 with TRBJ2-1; possibly TRBD2 for D (5 bases). The germline V and J ends were trimmed by 8 bases and 1 base, with 12 bases remaining between them. The CDR3 runs 14 residues. In germline, CDR1 is MNHNS, CDR2 SASEGT. The CDR3 sequence: CASLVLESYNEQFF. The CDR3 DNA sequence: TGTGCCAGCTTGGTACTAGAGTCCTACAATGAGCAGTTCTTC.

This rearrangement joins TRBV11-2 to TRBJ2-5, with 9 positions matching TRBD2. Germline lookup yields CDR1 SGHAT and CDR2 FQNNGV. The CDR3 consists of 15 residues. Losses at the gene ends were 1 base for V and 5 bases for J; bases not matched to a gene: 5. The DNA for the CDR3 is TGTGCCAGCAGCTTAGGCGGACTAGCGAGGGAGACCCAGTACTTC. This gives the protein CASSLGGLARETQYF.

Of note for this clonotype: The junction shows a germline mismatch at one end, possibly a read error. The chain recombines TRBV11-3 with TRBJ1-1; D uncertain. Germline V gives CDR1 SGHNT, CDR2 YENEEA. This CDR3 contains 13 residues. The CDR3 loop reads CASSLSGSTGAFF. Here the CDR3 DNA reads TGTGCCAGCAGCTTATCGGGGTCTACTGGAGCTTTCTTT.

This clonotype was detected only once. The genes are TRBV7-9 and TRBJ2-7; TRBD2 might be the D (6 bases). V lost 5 bases, J lost 5 bases, and 22 bases lay in between. Germline V gives CDR1 SEHNR, CDR2 FQNEAQ (reference sequence). CDR3 length: 16 amino acids. CDR3: CASSPTGTVDSDEQYF. In DNA form, the CDR3 reads TGTGCCAGCAGCCCTACGGGGACTGTCGATTCTGACGAGCAGTACTTC.

This clonotype was observed a few times. The chain recombines TRBV19 with TRBJ1-1; D is ambiguous. Germline lookup yields CDR1 LNHDA and CDR2 SQIVND (reference sequence). The CDR3 spans 13 residues. With 8 bases removed from V and 2 bases from J, the gap between germline ends came to 12 bases. The CDR3 coding sequence is TGTGCCAGTTGGACCCGGGCAAACACTGAAGCTTTCTTT. It is translated as CASWTRANTEAFF.

The V and J genes are TRBV12-3 or TRBV12-4 and TRBJ1-6, with D possibly TRBD1 on 5 matching bases. The CDR3 contains 19 residues. V was cut by 2 bases and J by 0 bases, with 17 bases left in between. Here the CDR3 DNA reads TGTGCCAGCAGTTTACCCCAACAACAGGTGCTCTCCTATAATTCACCCCTCCACTTT. Its translation is CASSLPQQQVLSYNSPLHF.

This clonotype appeared once. The chain carries TRBV14 and TRBJ2-7; the D is unclear. The CDR3 spans 15 residues. The germline V and J ends were trimmed by 2 bases and 5 bases, with 16 bases remaining between them. Germline loops: CDR1 SGHDN, CDR2 FVKESK. In DNA form, the CDR3 reads TGTGCCAGCAGCCAAATCAGGCTGCCGTGGGACGAGCAGTACTTC. Translation gives CASSQIRLPWDEQYF.

The gene calls are TRBV5-1 and TRBJ1-5; 11 nucleotides line up with TRBD1. V dropped 4 bases and J dropped 7; count of bases not matched to a gene: 7. The germline V gene encodes CDR1 SGHRS and CDR2 YFSETQ. CDR3 length: 15 residues. The CDR3 sequence: CASSPGTGGRQPQHF. Written as DNA, the CDR3 is TGCGCCAGCAGCCCCGGGACAGGGGGTCGACAGCCCCAGCATTTT.

V usage is TRBV20-1 and J usage is TRBJ2-1; D ambiguous. The ends were cut back, 0 bases at V and 5 bases at J, with 11 bases in the middle. The length of the CDR3 is 14 residues. CDR1 and CDR2 (germline): DFQATT, SNEGSKA (reference sequence). This chain's CDR3 is CSARDPFSDNEQFF. CDR3 nucleotides: TGCAGTGCTAGAGATCCCTTTTCCGACAATGAGCAGTTCTTC.

The chain joins TRBV7-2 to TRBJ2-7, with D possibly being TRBD2 (6 bases). This CDR3 is built from 14 residues. Germline V CDR1 and CDR2: SGHTA, FQGNSA. Trimming pared 6 bases from V and 2 bases from J, leaving 14 bases between. CDR3 loop: CASRAPAGPYEQYF. For the CDR3, the DNA is TGTGCCAGCAGAGCGCCGGCGGGGCCCTACGAGCAGTACTTC.

V is TRBV7-6 and J is TRBJ2-5; D unresolved. The V end lost 1 base, the J end lost 9 bases, and 21 bases lay between the germline ends. CDR3 length: 16 amino acids. Per germline, CDR1 SGHVS and CDR2 FNYEAQ. CDR3 sequence: CASSLGWKGPIVAQYF. In nucleotides, the CDR3 is TGTGCCAGCAGCTTAGGCTGGAAGGGCCCGATTGTCGCCCAGTACTTC.

The V call is TRBV19, the J call TRBJ2-5; 12 positions agree with TRBD1. CDR3 size: 18 residues. V shed 3 bases and J 4 bases; nucleotides not matched to a gene: 12. Germline V lookup: CDR1 LNHDA, CDR2 SQIVND (reference sequence). The DNA for the CDR3 is TGTGCCAGTAGTATTGGGGGACAGGGGGCTTTAGGAGGAGAGACCCAGTACTTC. Protein: CASSIGGQGALGGETQYF.

This clonotype has a handful of counts. This chain uses TRBV7-9 with TRBJ1-6; the D gene is possibly TRBD1 (5 bases). From germline, CDR1 is SEHNR and CDR2 FQNEAQ (reference sequence). Trimming took off 8 bases at V and 0 bases at J, with 8 bases between the two ends. The CDR3 runs 14 residues. CDR3 sequence (DNA): TGTGCCAGCGGGGGATCCTCCTATAATTCACCCCTCCACTTT. Encoded protein: CASGGSSYNSPLHF.

This sequence joins TRBV7-2 and TRBJ2-2; no clear D gene. The CDR3 length is 16 residues. Looked up from germline, CDR1 is SGHTA and CDR2 is FQGNSA. Trimming left V 2 bases short and J 4 bases short, with 14 bases between. DNA of the CDR3: TGTGCCAGCAGCTTAAGAGAGACTTCGAGCACCGGGGAGCTGTTTTTT. Its translation is CASSLRETSSTGELFF.

The rearrangement joins TRBV7-2 to TRBJ2-2; no definite D call. The ends were cut back, 5 bases at V and 6 bases at J, with 16 bases in the middle. In germline, CDR1 is SGHTA, CDR2 FQGNSA. The CDR3 extends over 15 amino acids. The DNA for the CDR3 is TGTGCCAGCAGCCCGCCCGGGCCTGGCCCCGGGGAGCTGTTTTTT. This translates into CASSPPGPGPGELFF. Supplemented by reference TRBV7-2 and TRBJ2-2, the full variable domain reads GAGVSQSPSNKVTEKGKDVELRCDPISGHTALYWYRQSLGQGLEFLIYFQGNSAPDKSGLPSDRFSAERTGGSVSTLTIQRTQQEDSAVYLCASSPPGPGPGELFFGEGSRLTVL.

V is TRBV28 and J is TRBJ2-5; unclear D gene. There are 12 residues in the CDR3. From germline, CDR1 is MDHEN and CDR2 SYDVKM. V was shortened by 11 bases and J by 7 bases, with 17 bases between the two germline ends. The CDR3 loop is CASIGPGRTQYF. The CDR3 DNA sequence: TGTGCCTCCATAGGACCCGGCCGGACCCAGTACTTC.

This chain joins TRBV25-1 and TRBJ1-6; no clear D gene. CDR1 and CDR2 (germline): MGHDK, SYGVNS. The ends were cut back, 3 bases at V and 8 bases at J, with 11 bases in the middle. The CDR3 totals 14 residues. CDR3 amino acids: CASSERIPYSPLHF. The CDR3 DNA sequence: TGTGCCAGCAGTGAGCGTATACCCTATTCACCCCTCCACTTT.

The gene calls are TRBV4-2 and TRBJ1-3; no definite D call. The CDR3 runs 15 residues. V lost 0 bases to trimming and J lost 4 bases, with 10 bases between them. Germline V gene lookup returns CDR1 LGHNA and CDR2 YNFKEQ. The CDR3 coding sequence is TGTGCCAGCAGCCAAGATTGGGGAGCGGGAAACACCATATATTTT. Translating it yields CASSQDWGAGNTIYF.

This clonotype was observed a handful of times. V is TRBV7-6 and J is TRBJ2-7, with 10 bases identical to TRBD2. CDR3 length equals 14 residues. CDR1 is SGHVS and CDR2 is FNYEAQ in the germline V gene. J lost 6 bases, V lost 5 bases, and 7 bases had no gene match. DNA of the CDR3: TGTGCCAGCAGCCCAGCGGGGGGGGGGAGCGAGCAGTACTTC. Protein: CASSPAGGGSEQYF.

The chain couples TRBV30 to TRBJ2-3; no clear D. Trimming took off 5 bases at V and 2 bases at J, with 17 bases between the two ends. The CDR3 is made up of 15 amino acids. Per the germline V gene, CDR1 is GTSNPN and CDR2 is SVGIG (reference sequence). The CDR3 DNA sequence: TGTGCCTGGGGTTACCGGAGATTATACACAGATACGCAGTATTTT. As protein: CAWGYRRLYTDTQYF.